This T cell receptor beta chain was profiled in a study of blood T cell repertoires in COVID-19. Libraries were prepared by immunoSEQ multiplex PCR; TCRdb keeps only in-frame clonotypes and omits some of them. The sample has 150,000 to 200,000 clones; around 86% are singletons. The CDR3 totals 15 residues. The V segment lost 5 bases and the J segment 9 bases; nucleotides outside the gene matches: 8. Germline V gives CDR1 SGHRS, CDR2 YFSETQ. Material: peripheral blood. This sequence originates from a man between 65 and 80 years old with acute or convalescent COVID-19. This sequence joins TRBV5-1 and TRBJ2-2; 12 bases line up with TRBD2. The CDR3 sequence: CASSRLAGEDRELFF. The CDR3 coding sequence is TGCGCCAGCAGTAGACTAGCGGGGGAAGACAGGGAGCTGTTTTTT.